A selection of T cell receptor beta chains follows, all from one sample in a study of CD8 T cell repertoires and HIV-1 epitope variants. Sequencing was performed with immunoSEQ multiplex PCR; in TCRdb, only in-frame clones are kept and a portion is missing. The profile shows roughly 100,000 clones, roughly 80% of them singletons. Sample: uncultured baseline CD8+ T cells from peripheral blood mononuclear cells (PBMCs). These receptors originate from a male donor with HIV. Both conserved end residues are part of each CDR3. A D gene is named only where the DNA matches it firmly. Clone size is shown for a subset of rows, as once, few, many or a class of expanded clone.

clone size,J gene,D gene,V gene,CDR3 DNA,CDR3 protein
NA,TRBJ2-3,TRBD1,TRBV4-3,TGCGCCAGCAGCCTCCTACCCGGAGGGACAGGGGGTAGTACGCAGTATTTT,CASSLLPGGTGGSTQYF
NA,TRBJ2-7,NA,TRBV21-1,TGTGCCAGCAGCAGACACTCCTACGAGCAGTACTTC,CASSRHSYEQYF
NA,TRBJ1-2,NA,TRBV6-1,TGTGCCAGCAGTGGTCAGAAAGGGATTAACTATGGCTACACCTTC,CASSGQKGINYGYTF
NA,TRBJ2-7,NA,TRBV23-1,TGCGCCAGCACCTCAATCGAAGGGACCCGGAGCTCCTACGAGCAGTACTTC,CASTSIEGTRSSYEQYF
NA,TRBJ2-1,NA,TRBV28,TGTGCCAGCAGTTTCGTCGACAAGGCCGAGCAGTTCTTC,CASSFVDKAEQFF
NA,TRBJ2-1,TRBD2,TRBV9,TGTGCCAGCAGCGCCATCCCCCTAGCGGGGGTCAATGAGCAGTTCTTC,CASSAIPLAGVNEQFF
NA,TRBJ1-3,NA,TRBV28,TGTGCCAGCAGTGCCGGGACGGGCTCTGGAAACACCATATATTTT,CASSAGTGSGNTIYF
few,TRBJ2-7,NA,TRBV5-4,TGTGCCAGCTCATCTCGGGGCGGGGAATACGAGCAGTACTTC,CASSSRGGEYEQYF
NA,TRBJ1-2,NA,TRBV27,TGTGCCAGCAGTTTTAGGCAGGCGGGCTATGGCTACACCTTC,CASSFRQAGYGYTF
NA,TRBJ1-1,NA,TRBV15,TGTGCCACCAGCCCGAGAAAGGGCTTAAACACTGAAGCTTTCTTT,CATSPRKGLNTEAFF
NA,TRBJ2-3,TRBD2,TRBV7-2,TGTGCCAGCACCCTACTAGCGGGGGCCCCCACAGATACGCAGTATTTT,CASTLLAGAPTDTQYF
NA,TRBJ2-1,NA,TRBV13,TGTGCCAGCAGCTTACCGCGGGGGCCCTACAATGAGCAGTTCTTC,CASSLPRGPYNEQFF
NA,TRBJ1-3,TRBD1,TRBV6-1,TGTGCCAGCAGTGACAAAGTCCGGACAGGGTCCATTGGAAACACCATATATTTT,CASSDKVRTGSIGNTIYF
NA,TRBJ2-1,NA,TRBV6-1,TGTGCCAGCAGTGCTAGCGTTAGCTCCTACAATGAGCAGTTCTTC,CASSASVSSYNEQFF
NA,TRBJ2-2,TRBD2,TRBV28,TGTGCCAGCAGTTTAAATCCCCGGGGGGTAGCGGGAGATAGGACCGGGGAGCTGTTTTTT,CASSLNPRGVAGDRTGELFF
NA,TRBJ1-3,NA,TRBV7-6,TGTGCCAGCAGTCCAACCACAGGGCACGGAAACACCATATATTTT,CASSPTTGHGNTIYF
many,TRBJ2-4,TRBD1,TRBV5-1,TGCGCCAGCAGCCTGTTGGGACAGGGTAACATTCAGTACTTC,CASSLLGQGNIQYF
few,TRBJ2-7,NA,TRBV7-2,TGTGCCAGCAGCTTAGAAGGGCCTCGCTACGAGCAGTACTTC,CASSLEGPRYEQYF
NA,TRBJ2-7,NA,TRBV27,TGTGCCAGCAGTTTATCGGGTGGGGTCGGGCAGTACTTC,CASSLSGGVGQYF
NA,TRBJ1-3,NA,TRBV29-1,TGCAGCGCAGACAGTAACTCTGGAAACACCATATATTTT,CSADSNSGNTIYF
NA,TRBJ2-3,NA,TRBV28,TGTGCCAGCAGTTTACGGAGGTTTCAGGGCACAGATACGCAGTATTTT,CASSLRRFQGTDTQYF
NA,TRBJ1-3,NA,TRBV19,TGTGCCAGTAGTATCCCAGGCTCTGGAAACACCATATATTTT,CASSIPGSGNTIYF
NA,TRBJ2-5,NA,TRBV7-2,TGTGCCAGCAGCCTGAGGCCGCAAGAGACCCAGTACTTC,CASSLRPQETQYF
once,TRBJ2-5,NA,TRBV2,TGTGCCAGCAGTGCGTCTGGGGAGACCCAGTACTTC,CASSASGETQYF
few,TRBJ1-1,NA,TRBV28,TGTGCCAGCAGTTTAGGGGGGACGTCGGATACTGAAGCTTTCTTT,CASSLGGTSDTEAFF